Listed below are T cell receptor beta chains from one sample, sequenced in a study of radiotherapy plus CTLA-4 blockade in lung cancer. Method: immunoSEQ multiplex PCR; TCRdb's copy keeps in-frame clones and lacks some. The sample lists tens of thousands of clones, around four fifths occurring once. Sequenced material: peripheral blood, taken from a patient treated with radiotherapy plus ipilimumab. The receptors derive from a human donor with non-small cell lung cancer that progressed on radiotherapy plus ipilimumab. Each CDR3 is given with its conserved first and last residue. D genes are given only for firm matches. A clone size is listed for some rows: how often the clone was seen (once, few, many), or a class if it is expanded.

abundance	v_gene	j_gene	d_gene	CDR3nt	CDR3aa
-	TRBV5-1	TRBJ2-7	-	TGCGCCAGCAGCATCGGACATAGCTCCTACGAGCAGTACTTC	CASSIGHSSYEQYF
-	TRBV27	TRBJ2-1	TRBD2	TGTGCCAGCAGTTCCCCTAGCGGAAGCTCCTACAATGAGCAGTTCTTC	CASSSPSGSSYNEQFF
-	TRBV19	TRBJ1-5	-	TGTGCCAGTACCACAGCTAATAGCAATCAGCCCCAGCATTTT	CASTTANSNQPQHF
-	TRBV18	TRBJ1-2	TRBD1	TGTGCCAGCTCACCACCGATGGGGACAGGGGCATATGGCTACACCTTC	CASSPPMGTGAYGYTF
-	TRBV5-1	TRBJ2-3	-	TGCGCCAGCAGCTTGGGGACAGCTGCGGCAGATACGCAGTATTTT	CASSLGTAAADTQYF
-	TRBV10-3	TRBJ1-5	-	TGTGCCATCAGTGAGTCGGGCAACAATCAGCCCCAGCATTTT	CAISESGNNQPQHF
-	TRBV14	TRBJ2-7	TRBD1	TGTGCCAGCAGCCAAGAACAGGGGATCGAGCAGTACTTC	CASSQEQGIEQYF
-	TRBV4-1	TRBJ1-5	-	TGCGCCAGCAGTCGAAACACCGATCAGCCCCAGCATTTT	CASSRNTDQPQHF
-	TRBV23-1	TRBJ1-5	TRBD1	TGCGCCAGCGAGGCGGGACAGGGGCATCAGCCCCAGCATTTT	CASEAGQGHQPQHF
-	TRBV5-8	TRBJ2-1	-	TGTGCCAGCAGCTTATTTTGGGGGACTGTCAGGAGCTCCTACAATGAGCAGTTCTTC	CASSLFWGTVRSSYNEQFF
-	TRBV7-2	TRBJ1-4	-	TGTGCCAGCAGCTTTGGGGCACAGGGCGCTGAAAAACTGTTTTTT	CASSFGAQGAEKLFF
-	TRBV5-4	TRBJ1-6	TRBD1	TGTGCCAGCAGCTTTACAGGGGGTCGTAATTCACCCCTCCACTTT	CASSFTGGRNSPLHF
-	TRBV7-9	TRBJ2-3	-	TGTGCCAGCAGCTTATTTACTAGTGGAGATACGCAGTATTTT	CASSLFTSGDTQYF
-	TRBV18	TRBJ1-2	-	TGTGCCAGCTCTGGGCCGCCCCAAAACTATGGCTACACCTTC	CASSGPPQNYGYTF
-	TRBV19	TRBJ2-5	-	TGTGCCAGTAGTATAGGGAGCATCAGATCCCGAGAGACCCAGTACTTC	CASSIGSIRSRETQYF
-	TRBV5-1	TRBJ1-1	TRBD1	TGCGCCAGCAGCTTGGGTCCAACCGGGACAGTCAACACTGAAGCTTTCTTT	CASSLGPTGTVNTEAFF
-	TRBV5-4	TRBJ1-4	TRBD1	TGTGCCAGCAGCTTGCAGGGGGGTGGAGAAAAACTGTTTTTT	CASSLQGGGEKLFF
few	TRBV2	TRBJ2-3	TRBD2	TGTGCCAGCAGTGAGGGACTAGCGAGGACAGATACGCAGTATTTT	CASSEGLARTDTQYF
-	TRBV14	TRBJ1-5	TRBD1	TGTGCCAGCAGCCAATCAGGGGGACAGCCCCAGCATTTT	CASSQSGGQPQHF
-	TRBV4-2	TRBJ1-5	TRBD1	TGTGCCAGCAGCCAAGTGGCGAGCCAGGGGGCCATGAGTGGCAATCAGCCCCAGCATTTT	CASSQVASQGAMSGNQPQHF
-	TRBV25-1	TRBJ2-3	TRBD2	TGTGCCAGCAGCCGAAGCGGGGGGGCGGATACGCAGTATTTT	CASSRSGGADTQYF
-	TRBV5-1	TRBJ1-2	TRBD1	TGCGCCAGCAGCTTGGCAGTGACAGGGGACTATGGCTACACCTTC	CASSLAVTGDYGYTF
-	TRBV4-1	TRBJ2-3	TRBD1	TGCGCCAGCAGCCAAGAAAGGGGGCGAGGATTTGGCACAGATACGCAGTATTTT	CASSQERGRGFGTDTQYF
once	TRBV6-1	TRBJ2-3	TRBD2	TGTGCCAGCAGTGAAGACAGCGGGGGCACAGATACGCAGTATTTT	CASSEDSGGTDTQYF
-	TRBV11-2	TRBJ2-7	-	TGTGCCAGCAGCTCCCACCTAGGTGGCCGCGAGCAGTACTTC	CASSSHLGGREQYF
once	TRBV4-2	TRBJ2-7	TRBD2	TGTGCCAGCAGCCGAAATTTAGGGACTAGCTACGAGCAGTACTTC	CASSRNLGTSYEQYF
-	TRBV5-1	TRBJ2-7	TRBD1	TGCGCCAGCAGCTCGAGCGGACAGGGAAGGGAGCAGTACTTC	CASSSSGQGREQYF
-	TRBV7-8	TRBJ1-6	-	TGTGCCAGCAGCTCCAACCTTCCCGACAGGCGAGGGAACTATAATTCACCCCTCCACTTT	CASSSNLPDRRGNYNSPLHF
-	TRBV7-7	TRBJ2-2	TRBD2	TGTGCTAGCAGCTTGCTAGCGGGGGGGGTCACCGGGGAGCTGTTTTTT	CASSLLAGGVTGELFF
few	TRBV27	TRBJ1-2	-	TGTGCCAGCAGTTTAGGAGGTGGGAAAGGCTACACCTTC	CASSLGGGKGYTF
-	TRBV27	TRBJ2-7	TRBD2	TGTGCCAGCAGTTTTCGAGCGGGGGCGACCTACGAGCAGTACTTC	CASSFRAGATYEQYF
-	TRBV12-5	TRBJ2-4	TRBD1	TGTGCTAGTGGTTTGGGACTGACAGGGGGTAAAAACATTCAGTACTTC	CASGLGLTGGKNIQYF